A selection of T cell receptor beta chains follows, all from one sample in a study of T cell changes during pregnancy in multiple sclerosis. TCRdb keeps only in-frame clones here, not all; method: immunoSEQ multiplex PCR. The sample consists of around 130,000 clones, about 95% of them appearing once. The sequencing used peripheral blood, collected after pregnancy. The receptors were gathered from a female donor with multiple sclerosis, enrolled in a pregnancy study. CDR3s include the opening cysteine and the closing phenylalanine or tryptophan. The D gene is left open where the match is weak. Clone size is stated in some rows and not others, as once, few, many or a class when expanded.

>16|TRBD1|TRBV7-6|TRBJ2-3|.
TGTGCCAGCAGCTTATTTGGGACAGGAATGACAGATACGCAGTATTTT
CASSLFGTGMTDTQYF
>15|TRBD1|TRBV27|TRBJ1-2|once
TGTGCCAGCAGTGCGACCGGGACAGGGGTTGGTGGCTACACCTTC
CASSATGTGVGGYTF
>15|.|TRBV5-1|TRBJ1-2|.
TGCGCCAGCAGCTTGGTTGCAGGGGTAAACTATGGCTACACCTTC
CASSLVAGVNYGYTF
>22|.|TRBV21-1|TRBJ2-6|few
TGTGCCAGCAGCAAAAAGAAGGCCGAAACGGACAGGGGAAGCTCTGGGGCCAACGTCCTGACTTTC
CASSKKKAETDRGSSGANVLTF
>12|.|TRBV27|TRBJ2-1|.
TGTGCCAGCAGTTCTGTCCCACCTATGAAGTTCTTC
CASSSVPPMKFF
>15|.|TRBV6-1|TRBJ1-1|.
TGTGCCAGCAGTGAAAACACAGGGTCCTTTAGTCGGTCTTTCTTT
CASSENTGSFSRSFF
>14|.|TRBV6-1|TRBJ2-2|.
TGTGCCAGCAGTGTTTGGCAGAACACCGGGGAGCTGTTTTTT
CASSVWQNTGELFF
>15|TRBD1|TRBV4-2|TRBJ2-1|.
TGTGCCAGCAGCCAAGCCAGGGGGCAGTACAATGAGCAGTTCTTC
CASSQARGQYNEQFF
>14|.|TRBV30|TRBJ2-7|.
TGTGCCTGGAGTGTAATTGTTCGGCAGGGCGTGAAGTACTTC
CAWSVIVRQGVKYF
>14|TRBD2|TRBV18|TRBJ2-5|.
TGTGCCAGCTCAGAGAGCGGGAGTAGCGAGACCCAGTACTTC
CASSESGSSETQYF
>14|.|TRBV18|TRBJ1-2|.
TGTGCCAGCTCACCGGGCGGGGCGACCTATGGCTACACCTTC
CASSPGGATYGYTF
>15|TRBD2|TRBV13|TRBJ2-1|.
TGTGCCAGCAGCTTAGAAGGCCTAGCGGACAATGAGCAGTTCTTC
CASSLEGLADNEQFF
>14|TRBD1|TRBV28|TRBJ2-7|.
TGTGCCAGCAGTTTACCGGGACAGGGCTACGAGCAGTACTTC
CASSLPGQGYEQYF
>14|.|TRBV19|TRBJ2-7|.
TGTGCCAGTAGAAACCCAGGGGAGACTGGAGAGCAGTACTTC
CASRNPGETGEQYF
>16|.|TRBV5-1|TRBJ1-3|.
TGCGCCAGCAGCAAGGACACAGGGAACTCTGGAAACACCATATATTTT
CASSKDTGNSGNTIYF
>15|.|TRBV4-2|TRBJ2-7|.
TGTGCCAGCAGCCAGGATTTACTATATAGTTACGAGCAGTACTTC
CASSQDLLYSYEQYF
>17|TRBD2|TRBV15|TRBJ2-1|.
TGTGCCACCAGCACCCCCTGGGCGGGAGAGATAAGAGGTGAGCAGTTCTTC
CATSTPWAGEIRGEQFF
>14|TRBD2|TRBV19|TRBJ2-1|once
TGTGCCAGTAGTCCTGGGACTAGCGGGAATGAGCAGTTCTTC
CASSPGTSGNEQFF
>18|TRBD2|TRBV7-2|TRBJ2-1|.
TGTGCCAGCATCCGGAGCCCCGAGACTAGCGGGAGGAGGCGTGAGCAGTTCTTC
CASIRSPETSGRRREQFF
>17|TRBD1|TRBV28|TRBJ2-7|.
TGTGCCAGCAGTCATACTACAGGGGTTAGTTACTCCTACGAGCAGTACTTC
CASSHTTGVSYSYEQYF
>14|.|TRBV4-3|TRBJ2-7|once
TGCGCCAGCAGCCATAGGACAAGTAGCGGTGAGCAGTACTTC
CASSHRTSSGEQYF
>13|TRBD1|TRBV29-1|TRBJ1-2|once
TGCAGCGTCCAGGGGACAGCTAACTATGGCTACACCTTC
CSVQGTANYGYTF
>12|TRBD1|TRBV2|TRBJ2-7|.
TGTGCCAGCGGGGACAGCTCCTACGAGCAGTACTTC
CASGDSSYEQYF
>14|.|TRBV5-4|TRBJ1-2|.
TGTGCCAGCAGCTTGGGTGTGGGAGCGGAGGGCTACACCTTC
CASSLGVGAEGYTF
>13|.|TRBV19|TRBJ2-1|.
TGTGCCAGTACGGGGGTCCTTTACAATGAGCAGTTCTTC
CASTGVLYNEQFF
>15|TRBD2|TRBV5-1|TRBJ2-1|.
TGCGCCAGCAGCTTGGCCTCTAGCGGGACCAATGAGCAGTTCTTC
CASSLASSGTNEQFF
>13|TRBD1|TRBV18|TRBJ1-2|once
TGTGCCAGCTCACCGACAGGGGTTTATGGCTACACCTTC
CASSPTGVYGYTF
>14|.|TRBV19|TRBJ2-7|.
TGTGCCAGTAGTATAGTTGCGGGATCCTACGAGCAGTACTTC
CASSIVAGSYEQYF
>16|TRBD2|TRBV19|TRBJ2-3|.
TGTGCCAGTAGGCTAGCGGGAGGGCCTGTAACAGATACGCAGTATTTT
CASRLAGGPVTDTQYF
>17|.|TRBV19|TRBJ1-5|.
TGTGCCAGTAGTAAGGTGGAGGGGCGAATAAGCAATCAGCCCCAGCATTTT
CASSKVEGRISNQPQHF
>15|.|TRBV7-2|TRBJ2-3|.
TGTGCCAGCAGCTTAGGGTCAGGGGCCACAGATACGCAGTATTTT
CASSLGSGATDTQYF
>17|.|TRBV19|TRBJ2-2|.
TGTGCCAGTAGGGCCGCGGCGGGGCGACCGAACACCGGGGAGCTGTTTTTT
CASRAAAGRPNTGELFF
>16|TRBD1|TRBV4-1|TRBJ2-7|.
TGCGCCAGCAGCCAATTTCCTACGGGGACAGGCGTCGAGCAGTACTTC
CASSQFPTGTGVEQYF
>14|.|TRBV28|TRBJ2-7|.
TGTGCCAGCAGGCTTGACTCGAATTCCTACGAGCAGTACTTC
CASRLDSNSYEQYF
>14|.|TRBV7-6|TRBJ2-7|.
TGTGCCAGCAGCTTGGGGGGGGCGTCCTACGAGCAGTACTTC
CASSLGGASYEQYF
>17|.|TRBV15|TRBJ2-7|.
TGTGCCACCAGCTCTACCAGGCATGGGGGCAACTTCTACGAGCAGTACTTC
CATSSTRHGGNFYEQYF
>12|.|TRBV6-1|TRBJ2-1|.
TGTGCCAGCAGTGAATTAGGGGGTGAGCAGTTCTTC
CASSELGGEQFF
>14|TRBD1|TRBV2|TRBJ2-7|.
TGTGCCAGCCAAGGACAGGGGACGTACTACGAGCAGTACTTC
CASQGQGTYYEQYF
>14|.|TRBV9|TRBJ2-3|.
TGTGCCAGCAGCCCCCTTTCTAGCACAGATACGCAGTATTTT
CASSPLSSTDTQYF
>15|.|TRBV15|TRBJ1-5|.
TGTGCCACCAGCAGAGATAAACAGGCCAATCAGCCCCAGCATTTT
CATSRDKQANQPQHF